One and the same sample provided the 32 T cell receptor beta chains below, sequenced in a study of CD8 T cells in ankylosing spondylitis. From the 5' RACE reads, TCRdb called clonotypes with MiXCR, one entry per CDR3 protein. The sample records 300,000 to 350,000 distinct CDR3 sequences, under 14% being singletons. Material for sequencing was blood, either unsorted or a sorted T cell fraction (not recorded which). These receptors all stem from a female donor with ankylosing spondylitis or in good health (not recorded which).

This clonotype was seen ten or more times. CDR3 protein: CASSTLQGMSTEAFF. In DNA form, the CDR3 reads TGTGCCAGCAGCACTCTACAGGGTATGAGTACTGAAGCTTTCTTT. The chain couples TRBV7-6 to TRBJ1-1, with D possibly TRBD1 on 6 matching bases. V was cut by 5 bases and J by 5 bases, with 18 bases left in between. The CDR3 is 15 residues long. The germline V gene encodes CDR1 SGHVS and CDR2 FNYEAQ.

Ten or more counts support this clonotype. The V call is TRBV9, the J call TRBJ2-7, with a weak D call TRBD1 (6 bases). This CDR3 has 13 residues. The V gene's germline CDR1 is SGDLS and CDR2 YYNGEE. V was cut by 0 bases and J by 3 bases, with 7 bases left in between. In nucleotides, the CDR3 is TGTGCCAGCAGCGTAGGACAGGACTACGAGCAGTACTTC. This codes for CASSVGQDYEQYF.

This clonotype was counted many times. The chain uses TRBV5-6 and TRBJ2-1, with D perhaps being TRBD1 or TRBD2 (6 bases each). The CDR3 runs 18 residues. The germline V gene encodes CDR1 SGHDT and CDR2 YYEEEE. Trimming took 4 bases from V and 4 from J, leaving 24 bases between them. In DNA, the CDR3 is TGTGCCAGCAGCCGTCGAGGGGGGTCTGTGGGCCTATACAATGAGCAGTTCTTC. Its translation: CASSRRGGSVGLYNEQFF.

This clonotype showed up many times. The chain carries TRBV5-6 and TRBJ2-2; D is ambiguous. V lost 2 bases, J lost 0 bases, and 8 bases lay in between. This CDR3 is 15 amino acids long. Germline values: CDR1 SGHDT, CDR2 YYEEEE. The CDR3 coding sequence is TGTGCCAGCAGCTTCAGAGGCGCGAACACCGGGGAGCTGTTTTTT. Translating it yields CASSFRGANTGELFF.

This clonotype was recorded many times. Here the CDR3 reads CASSLDPARETQYF. The DNA of the CDR3 is TGTGCCAGCAGCTTAGACCCCGCCCGGGAGACCCAGTACTTC. This sequence joins TRBV7-8 and TRBJ2-5; D is unclear. The CDR3 sequence is 14 residues long. Germline CDR1 is SGHVS and CDR2 is FQNEAQ. With 1 base removed from V and 5 bases from J, the gap between germline ends came to 11 bases.

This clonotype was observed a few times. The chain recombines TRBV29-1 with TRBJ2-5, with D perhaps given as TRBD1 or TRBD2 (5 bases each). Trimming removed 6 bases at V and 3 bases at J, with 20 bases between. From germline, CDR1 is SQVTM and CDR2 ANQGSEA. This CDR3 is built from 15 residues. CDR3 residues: CSVRRVVIGEETQYF. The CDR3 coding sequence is TGCAGCGTGAGGCGGGTGGTGATAGGGGAAGAGACCCAGTACTTC.

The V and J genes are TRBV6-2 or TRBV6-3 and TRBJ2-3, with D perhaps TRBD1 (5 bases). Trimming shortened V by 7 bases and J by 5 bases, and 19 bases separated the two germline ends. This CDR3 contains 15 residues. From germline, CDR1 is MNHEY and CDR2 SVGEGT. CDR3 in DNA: TGTGCCAGCACCCTGACAGTGAGTTATGGAGATACGCAGTATTTT. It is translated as CASTLTVSYGDTQYF.

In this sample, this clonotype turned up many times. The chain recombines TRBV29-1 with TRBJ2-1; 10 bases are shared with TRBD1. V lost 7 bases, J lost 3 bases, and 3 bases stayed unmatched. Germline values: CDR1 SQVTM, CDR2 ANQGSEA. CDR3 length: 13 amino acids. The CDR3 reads CSARTGGYNEQFF. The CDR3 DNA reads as TGCAGCGCCCGGACAGGGGGCTACAATGAGCAGTTCTTC.

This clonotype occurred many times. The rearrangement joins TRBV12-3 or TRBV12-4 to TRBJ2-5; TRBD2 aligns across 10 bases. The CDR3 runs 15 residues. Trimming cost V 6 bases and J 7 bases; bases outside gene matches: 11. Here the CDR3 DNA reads TGTGCCAGCAGCCCTAGCGGGGGATCTTCTGGGACCCAGTACTTC. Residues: CASSPSGGSSGTQYF.

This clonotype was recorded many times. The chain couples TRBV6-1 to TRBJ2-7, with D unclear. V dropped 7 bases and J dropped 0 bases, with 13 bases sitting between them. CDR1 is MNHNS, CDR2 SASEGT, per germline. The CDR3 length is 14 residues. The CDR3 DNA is TGTGCCAGCACCCCCGGCAGGCGCTCCTACGAGCAGTACTTC. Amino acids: CASTPGRRSYEQYF.

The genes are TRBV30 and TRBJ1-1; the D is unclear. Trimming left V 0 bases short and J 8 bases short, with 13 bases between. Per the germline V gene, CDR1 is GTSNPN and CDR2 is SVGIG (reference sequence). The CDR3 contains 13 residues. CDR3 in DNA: TGTGCCTGGAGTGTTTTGGGTGTTGGAGAAGCTTTCTTT. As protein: CAWSVLGVGEAFF.

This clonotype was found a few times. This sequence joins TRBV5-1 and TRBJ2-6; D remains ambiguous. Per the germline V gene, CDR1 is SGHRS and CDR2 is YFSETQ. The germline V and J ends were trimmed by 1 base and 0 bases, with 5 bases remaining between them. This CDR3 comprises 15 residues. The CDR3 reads CASSLTGSGANVLTF. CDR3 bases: TGCGCCAGCAGCTTGACCGGCTCTGGGGCCAACGTCCTGACTTTC.

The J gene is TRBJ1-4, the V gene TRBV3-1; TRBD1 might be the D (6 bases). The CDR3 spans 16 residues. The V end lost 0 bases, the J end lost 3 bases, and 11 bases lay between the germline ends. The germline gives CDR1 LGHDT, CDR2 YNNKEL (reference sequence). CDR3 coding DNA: TGTGCCAGCAGCCAAGACCCGGGGGCGGCTAATGAAAAACTGTTTTTT. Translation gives CASSQDPGAANEKLFF. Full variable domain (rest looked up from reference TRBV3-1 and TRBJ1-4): DTAVSQTPKYLVTQMGNDKSIKCEQNLGHDTMYWYKQDSKKFLKIMFSYNNKELIINETVPNRFSPKSPDKAHLNLHINSLELGDSAVYFCASSQDPGAANEKLFFGSGTQLSVL.

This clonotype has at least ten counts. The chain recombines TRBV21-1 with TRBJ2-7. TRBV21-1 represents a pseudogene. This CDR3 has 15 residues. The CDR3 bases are TGTGCCAGCAGCAAAGGGGTCGGAGAAGACTACGAGCAGTACTTC. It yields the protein CASSKGVGEDYEQYF.

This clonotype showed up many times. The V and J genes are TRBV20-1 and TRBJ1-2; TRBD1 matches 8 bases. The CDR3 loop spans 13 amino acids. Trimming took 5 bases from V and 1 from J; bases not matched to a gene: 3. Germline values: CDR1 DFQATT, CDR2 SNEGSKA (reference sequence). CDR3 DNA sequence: TGCAGTGCTCAGGACAGGGTTAACTATGGCTACACCTTC. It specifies CSAQDRVNYGYTF.

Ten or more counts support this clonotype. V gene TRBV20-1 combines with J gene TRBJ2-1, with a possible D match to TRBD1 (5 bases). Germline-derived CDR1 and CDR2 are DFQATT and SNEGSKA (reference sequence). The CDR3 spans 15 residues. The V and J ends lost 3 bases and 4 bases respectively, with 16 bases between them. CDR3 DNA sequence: TGCAGTGCTAGGGACCTAGGGGTGCGTTACAATGAGCAGTTCTTC. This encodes CSARDLGVRYNEQFF.

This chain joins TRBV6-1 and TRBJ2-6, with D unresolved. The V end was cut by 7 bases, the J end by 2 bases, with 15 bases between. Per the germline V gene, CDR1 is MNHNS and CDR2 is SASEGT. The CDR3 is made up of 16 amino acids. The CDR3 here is CASNGRSTAGANVLTF. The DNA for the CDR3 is TGTGCCAGCAACGGACGGTCAACGGCTGGGGCCAACGTCCTGACTTTC.

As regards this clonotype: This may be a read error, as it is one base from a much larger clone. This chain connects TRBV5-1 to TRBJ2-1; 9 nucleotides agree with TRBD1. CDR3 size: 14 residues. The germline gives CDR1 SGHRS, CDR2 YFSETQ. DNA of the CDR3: TGCGCCAGCAGAACAGGGGGCAACTACAGTGAGCAGTTCTTC. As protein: CASRTGGNYSEQFF.

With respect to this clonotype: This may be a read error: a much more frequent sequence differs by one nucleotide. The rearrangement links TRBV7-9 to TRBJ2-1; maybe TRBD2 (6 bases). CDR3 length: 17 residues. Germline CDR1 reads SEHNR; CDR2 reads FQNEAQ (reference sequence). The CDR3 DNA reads TGTGCCAGCAGCCCACACGGGGACGGGACTCCCTACAATGCGCAGTTCTTC. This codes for CASSPHGDGTPYNAQFF.

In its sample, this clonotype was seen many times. Written as DNA, the CDR3 is TGTGCCATCAGTGAGTCTGCAGTCCGCACCGGGGAGCTGTTTTTT. It yields the protein CAISESAVRTGELFF. V and J are TRBV10-3 and TRBJ2-2, with no clear D. Per germline, CDR1 ENHRY and CDR2 SYGVKD. The CDR3 extends over 15 amino acids. The V gene lost 0 bases and the J gene lost 4 bases, with 9 bases spanning the gap.

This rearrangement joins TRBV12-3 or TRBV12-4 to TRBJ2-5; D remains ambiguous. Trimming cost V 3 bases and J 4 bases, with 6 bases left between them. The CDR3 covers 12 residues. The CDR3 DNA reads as TGTGCCAGCAGTTTCGCCCGAGAGACCCAGTACTTC. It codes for CASSFARETQYF.

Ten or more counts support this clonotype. DNA of the CDR3: TGCGCCAGCACCCGAAATACCGGGACAGTCAATGAGCAGTTCTTC. Translation: CASTRNTGTVNEQFF. The rearrangement joins TRBV5-1 to TRBJ2-1, with 7 bases that match TRBD1. Trimming cost V 6 bases and J 6 bases; bases outside gene matches: 12. The CDR3 totals 15 residues. CDR1 is SGHRS and CDR2 is YFSETQ in the germline V gene.

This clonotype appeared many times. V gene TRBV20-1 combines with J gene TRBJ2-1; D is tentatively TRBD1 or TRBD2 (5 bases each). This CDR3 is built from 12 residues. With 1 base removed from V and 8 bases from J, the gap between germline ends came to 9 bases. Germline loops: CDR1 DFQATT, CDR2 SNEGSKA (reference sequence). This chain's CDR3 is CSARVMGDEQFF. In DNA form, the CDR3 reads TGCAGTGCTAGAGTGATGGGGGATGAGCAGTTCTTC.

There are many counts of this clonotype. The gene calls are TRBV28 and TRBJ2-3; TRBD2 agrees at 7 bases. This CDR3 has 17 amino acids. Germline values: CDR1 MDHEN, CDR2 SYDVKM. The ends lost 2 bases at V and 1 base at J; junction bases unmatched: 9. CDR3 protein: CASSLRDYRYRTDTQYF. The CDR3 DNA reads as TGTGCCAGCAGTTTACGGGACTACAGATACCGCACAGATACGCAGTATTTT.

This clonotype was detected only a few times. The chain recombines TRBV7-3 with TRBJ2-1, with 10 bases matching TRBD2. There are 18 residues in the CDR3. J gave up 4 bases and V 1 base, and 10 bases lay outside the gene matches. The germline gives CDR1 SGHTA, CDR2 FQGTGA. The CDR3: CASSLKASGGAPYNEQFF. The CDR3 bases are TGTGCCAGCAGCTTAAAGGCCAGCGGGGGGGCCCCATACAATGAGCAGTTCTTC. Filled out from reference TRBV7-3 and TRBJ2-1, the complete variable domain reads GAGVSQTPSNKVTEKGKYVELRCDPISGHTALYWYRQSLGQGPEFLIYFQGTGAADDSGLPNDRFFAVRPEGSVSTLKIQRTERGDSAVYLCASSLKASGGAPYNEQFFGPGTRLTVL.

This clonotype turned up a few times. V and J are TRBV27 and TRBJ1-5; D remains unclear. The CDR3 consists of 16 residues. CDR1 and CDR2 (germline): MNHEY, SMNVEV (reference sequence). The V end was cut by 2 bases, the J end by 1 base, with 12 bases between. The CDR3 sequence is CASSLAGIQSNQPQHF. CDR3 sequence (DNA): TGTGCCAGCAGTTTAGCTGGGATTCAGAGCAATCAGCCCCAGCATTTT.

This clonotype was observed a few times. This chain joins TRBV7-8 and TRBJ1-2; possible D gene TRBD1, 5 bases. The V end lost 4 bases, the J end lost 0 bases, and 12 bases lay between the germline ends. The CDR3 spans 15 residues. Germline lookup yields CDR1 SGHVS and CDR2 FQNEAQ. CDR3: CASSSSWGTNYGYTF. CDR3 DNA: TGTGCCAGCAGCTCTAGCTGGGGCACTAACTATGGCTACACCTTC.

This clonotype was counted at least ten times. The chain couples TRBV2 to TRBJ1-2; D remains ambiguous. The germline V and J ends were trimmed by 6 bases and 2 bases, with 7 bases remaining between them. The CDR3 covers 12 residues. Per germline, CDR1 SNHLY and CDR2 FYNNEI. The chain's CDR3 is CASRAANYGYTF. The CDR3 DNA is TGTGCCAGCAGGGCGGCGAACTATGGCTACACCTTC. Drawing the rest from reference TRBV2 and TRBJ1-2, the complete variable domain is EPEVTQTPSHQVTQMGQEVILRCVPISNHLYFYWYRQILGQKVEFLVSFYNNEISEKSEIFDDQFSVERPDGSNFTLKIRSTKLEDSAMYFCASRAANYGYTFGSGTRLTVV.

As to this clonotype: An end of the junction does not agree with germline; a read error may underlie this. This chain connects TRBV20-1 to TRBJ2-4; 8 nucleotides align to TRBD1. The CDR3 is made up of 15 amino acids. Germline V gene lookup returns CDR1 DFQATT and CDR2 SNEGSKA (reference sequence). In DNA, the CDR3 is TGCAGTACTAGTCCAACAGGGGGGAGGCAAATCATTCAGTACTTC. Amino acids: CSTSPTGGRQIIQYF.

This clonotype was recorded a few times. The CDR3 DNA sequence: TGTGCCAGCTCACCCCTCCGGGACAGGGCCGCTCAGAGCTCCTACAATGAGCAGTTCTTC. Protein sequence: CASSPLRDRAAQSSYNEQFF. The chain has TRBV18 and TRBJ2-1; 9 bases align to TRBD1. CDR3 length equals 20 residues. After removal of 3 bases from V and 0 bases from J, the junction contained 15 bases not matched to a gene. The V gene's germline CDR1 is KGHSH and CDR2 LQKENI.

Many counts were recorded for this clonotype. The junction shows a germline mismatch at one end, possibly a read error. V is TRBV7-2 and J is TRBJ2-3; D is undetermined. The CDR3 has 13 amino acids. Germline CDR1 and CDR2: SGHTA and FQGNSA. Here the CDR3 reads CASTLSYQDTQYF. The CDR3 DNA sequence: TGTGCCAGCACCTTATCCTACCAAGATACGCAGTATTTT.

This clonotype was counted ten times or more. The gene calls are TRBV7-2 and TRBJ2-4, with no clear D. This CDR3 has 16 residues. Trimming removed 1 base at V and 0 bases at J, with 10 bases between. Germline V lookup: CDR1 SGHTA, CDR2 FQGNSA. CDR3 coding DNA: TGTGCCAGCAGCTTAGAGGGCCCCTTAGCCAAAAACATTCAGTACTTC. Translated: CASSLEGPLAKNIQYF.